What follows are 23 T cell receptor beta chains derived from one specimen sequenced in a study of T cells in Graves' hyperthyroidism and ophthalmopathy (dated by TCRdb to between 2017 and 2020). Library preparation used multiplex PCR. These reads were obtained on an Illumina HiSeq 2000. TCR beta CDR3 regions were amplified from RNA transcripts. A first-round RT-PCR of the TCR CDR3 used the HTBI primer set with the Qiagen OneStep RT-PCR kit. The raw public reads went through TCRdb reprocessing: fastp at Q25, MiXCR clone calling, in-frame beta chains kept. Each record represents a unique CDR3 protein, reported with the most common genes and DNA among its rows. The sample table records about 380,000 distinct CDR3 sequences; roughly 14% of these occur just once. The ten largest clones take up around 20% of the sample. Sequencing was performed on blood. The receptor set was obtained from a woman aged 30 to 39 with Graves' ophthalmopathy.

There are a few counts of this clonotype. The chain recombines TRBV18 with TRBJ1-5, with D perhaps matching TRBD1 (5 bases). This CDR3 has 15 residues. Germline V gives CDR1 KGHSH, CDR2 LQKENI. Trimming removed 0 bases at V and 1 base at J, with 7 bases between. In nucleotides, the CDR3 is TGTGCCAGCTCACCACCGGGGGTAAGCAATCAGCCCCAGCATTTT. Its translation: CASSPPGVSNQPQHF.

In its sample, this clonotype was seen a few times. The chain combines TRBV6-6 with TRBJ1-1; tentative D call: TRBD1 (5 bases). Germline loops: CDR1 MNHNY, CDR2 SVGAGI (reference sequence). The CDR3 covers 12 residues. V was pared by 2 bases and J by 9 bases, with 10 bases between. CDR3 sequence (DNA): TGTGCCAGCAGTTACAGGGGATTCCAAGCTTTCTTT. It codes for CASSYRGFQAFF.

This sequence joins TRBV24-1 and TRBJ2-1, with D tentatively TRBD1 (6 bases). Trimming cost V 1 base and J 7 bases, with 16 bases left between them. This CDR3 is 16 amino acids long. The germline CDR1 and CDR2 sequences are KGHDR and SFDVKD. DNA of the CDR3: TGTGCCACCAGTGATTTTGAAGGCAGGGGTAGGAATGAGCAGTTCTTC. Its translation is CATSDFEGRGRNEQFF.

This clonotype was counted ten times or more. The V and J genes are TRBV11-3 and TRBJ2-7; possible D gene TRBD2, 5 bases. CDR3 length: 16 residues. In germline, CDR1 is SGHNT, CDR2 YENEEA. Trimming took off 0 bases at V and 3 bases at J, with 15 bases between the two ends. The CDR3 protein is CASSLDQRVSSYEQYF. In DNA, the CDR3 is TGTGCCAGCAGCTTAGATCAGAGGGTTTCAAGCTACGAGCAGTACTTC.

The sample holds many counts of this clonotype. The chain employs TRBV3-1 and TRBJ1-4; TRBD1 matches 8 bases. This CDR3 is built from 12 residues. CDR1 and CDR2 from the germline V gene are LGHDT and YNNKEL (reference sequence). Trimming took 4 bases from V and 12 from J; bases not matched to a gene: 4. CDR3 DNA: TGTGCCAGCAGCCTCGACAGGGGACAACTGTTTTTT. Translating gives CASSLDRGQLFF.

The chain recombines TRBV19 with TRBJ1-6, with D perhaps matching TRBD1 (6 bases). Between the trimmed V and J ends, which lost 3 bases and 7 bases, there was a span of 10 bases. The length of the CDR3 is 14 residues. CDR1 is LNHDA, CDR2 SQIVND, per germline (reference sequence). The CDR3 here is CASSIGQPNSPLHF. The CDR3 nucleotides are TGTGCCAGTAGTATCGGACAGCCCAATTCACCCCTCCACTTT.

At least ten counts were recorded for this clonotype. V and J are TRBV9 and TRBJ2-3, with TRBD2 matching over 16 bases. The CDR3 totals 19 residues. The J segment lost 3 bases and the V segment lost 0 bases, leaving 7 bases of the junction unmatched. Germline values: CDR1 SGDLS, CDR2 YYNGEE. CDR3 DNA sequence: TGTGCCAGCAGCGTAGCCAGGGGACTAGCGGGAGGGGTAACAGATACGCAGTATTTT. Its translation: CASSVARGLAGGVTDTQYF.

In regard to this clonotype: A much larger clone is a single base away; this may be a read error. This chain links TRBV5-1 with TRBJ2-7; D not resolved. The CDR3 extends over 13 amino acids. Germline V gene sequence: CDR1 SGHRS, CDR2 YFSETQ. CDR3 region: CASSFDAAYDQYF. The CDR3 bases are TGCGCCAGCAGCTTTGATGCGGCCTACGATCAGTACTTC.

In its sample, this clonotype was seen many times. This chain links TRBV6-1 with TRBJ2-5; D is unresolved. The V gene's germline CDR1 is MNHNS and CDR2 SASEGT. The length of the CDR3 is 13 residues. Trimming took off 8 bases at V and 5 bases at J, with 15 bases between the two ends. CDR3 residues: CASGGLRKETQYF. The CDR3 region has the DNA TGTGCCAGCGGTGGCCTTAGGAAGGAGACCCAGTACTTC.

This clonotype occurred a few times. Here the CDR3 reads CASMTRDSYNEQFF. DNA for the CDR3: TGTGCCAGCATGACAAGGGATAGCTACAATGAGCAGTTCTTC. The chain recombines TRBV2 with TRBJ2-1; D gene ambiguous. Germline assignment: CDR1 SNHLY and CDR2 FYNNEI. The CDR3 consists of 14 residues. Trimming pared 7 bases from V and 3 bases from J, leaving 13 bases between. Supplemented by reference TRBV2 and TRBJ2-1, the full variable domain reads EPEVTQTPSHQVTQMGQEVILRCVPISNHLYFYWYRQILGQKVEFLVSFYNNEISEKSEIFDDQFSVERPDGSNFTLKIRSTKLEDSAMYFCASMTRDSYNEQFFGPGTRLTVL.

This clonotype was observed at least ten times. The CDR3 is CASSRTLETQYF. In DNA, the CDR3 is TGTGCCAGCAGCAGGACCCTGGAGACCCAGTACTTC. The chain joins TRBV12-3 or TRBV12-4 to TRBJ2-5; D not certain. CDR3 length: 12 residues. V was pared by 6 bases and J by 5 bases, with 10 bases between.

This clonotype was recorded at least ten times. The rearrangement uses TRBV7-8 and TRBJ1-2; 7 bases align to TRBD1. Trimming cost V 6 bases and J 8 bases; bases outside gene matches: 9. This CDR3 contains 13 residues. CDR1 and CDR2 (germline): SGHVS, FQNEAQ. The CDR3 region is CASRPGDRVGYTF. Written as DNA, the CDR3 is TGTGCCAGCAGACCGGGAGACAGGGTCGGCTACACCTTC.

This clonotype was observed at least ten times. The CDR3 coding sequence is TGCAGTGCTGACACCGGGACAGGGTCTTATGGCTACACCTTC. This translates into CSADTGTGSYGYTF. J is TRBJ1-2 and V is TRBV20-1, with 9 bases that match TRBD1. Looked up from germline, CDR1 is DFQATT and CDR2 is SNEGSKA (reference sequence). V lost 5 bases to trimming and J lost 5 bases; unmatched junction nucleotides: 9. CDR3 length equals 14 residues.

This clonotype was observed at least ten times. The rearrangement links TRBV7-3 to TRBJ2-2, with D perhaps TRBD1 (6 bases). V was cut by 3 bases and J by 6 bases, with 14 bases left in between. Germline CDR1 reads SGHTA; CDR2 reads FQGTGA. The CDR3 is 15 amino acids. As DNA, the CDR3 is TGTGCCAGCAGCTTCGTCCCAGGGGCGGCCGGGGAGCTGTTTTTT. Encoded protein: CASSFVPGAAGELFF.

The table lists this clonotype with many counts. The rearrangement uses TRBV7-2 and TRBJ2-7, with 10 bases identical to TRBD2. Germline CDR1 SGHTA, CDR2 FQGNSA. The CDR3 consists of 15 residues. V lost 2 bases, J lost 8 bases, and 9 bases stayed unmatched. In DNA, the CDR3 is TGTGCCAGCAGCTTAAGCCCGGCTAGCGGGGGACAGCAGTACTTC. Translation: CASSLSPASGGQQYF.

This clonotype was seen repeatedly, ten times or more. The chain recombines TRBV28 with TRBJ2-7; tentatively, D is TRBD1 or TRBD2 (5 bases each). From germline, CDR1 is MDHEN and CDR2 SYDVKM. The CDR3 consists of 15 residues. Trimming pared 5 bases from V and 3 bases from J, leaving 17 bases between. The chain's CDR3 is CASSRAGTPLYEQYF. The CDR3 DNA reads as TGTGCCAGCAGTCGGGCCGGGACCCCTCTCTACGAGCAGTACTTC.

This clonotype was seen repeatedly, ten times or more. The junction departs from germline at one end; a sequencing error may be responsible. V is TRBV7-7 and J is TRBJ2-7; the D gene is possibly TRBD2 (6 bases). CDR3 size: 13 residues. The germline V gene has CDR1 SSHAT and CDR2 FNYEAQ (reference sequence). The CDR3 bases are TGTGCTAGCAGCCCCGGGGGAAGGGACGAGCAGTACTTC. This codes for CASSPGGRDEQYF.

As regards this clonotype: In this CDR3 the conserved last residue, phenylalanine or tryptophan, is missing, so a read error is likely. The rearrangement uses TRBV27 and TRBJ2-1; 7 bases are shared with TRBD2. Germline V lookup: CDR1 MNHEY, CDR2 SMNVEV (reference sequence). V shed 4 bases and J 3 bases; nucleotides not matched to a gene: 9. This CDR3 region has 16 residues. DNA for the CDR3: TGTGCCAGCAGTTCAGTAACTAGCGCCTACTACAATGAGCAGTTCCTC. Translating gives CASSSVTSAYYNEQFL.

This clonotype came up many times. The genes are TRBV4-2 and TRBJ1-3; D is uncertain. This CDR3 contains 16 residues. The V gene lost 1 base and the J gene lost 2 bases, with 12 bases spanning the gap. Germline CDR1 and CDR2: LGHNA and YNFKEQ. The DNA for the CDR3 is TGTGCCAGCAGCCAAGTCGAGCAAGACCCTGGAAACACCATATATTTT. Translated: CASSQVEQDPGNTIYF.

This clonotype has a count of ten or more. CDR3 residues: CASSVGGGGGRGDNEQFF. CDR3 nucleotides: TGTGCCAGCAGCGTAGGCGGCGGAGGGGGCCGTGGGGACAATGAGCAGTTCTTC. The chain couples TRBV5-5 to TRBJ2-1, with D possibly being TRBD1 (7 bases). V dropped 4 bases and J dropped 5 bases, with 25 bases sitting between them. Germline V gene lookup returns CDR1 SGHKS and CDR2 YYEKEE (reference sequence). The CDR3 loop spans 18 amino acids.

This clonotype was observed a few times. The chain has TRBV5-4 and TRBJ2-3; perhaps TRBD1 as D (5 bases). The CDR3 length is 15 residues. The germline V and J ends were trimmed by 0 bases and 2 bases, with 10 bases remaining between them. Germline CDR1 and CDR2: SGHNT and YYREEE (reference sequence). The CDR3, as DNA: TGTGCCAGCAGCTTGGATTTGACAGACACAGATACGCAGTATTTT. Residues: CASSLDLTDTDTQYF.

This clonotype was detected many times. This sequence joins TRBV12-3 or TRBV12-4 and TRBJ2-2; TRBD1 or TRBD2 may be the D gene (5 bases each). The CDR3 runs to 16 residues. Trimming removed 1 base from V and 2 bases from J, with 11 bases in between. The CDR3 DNA sequence: TGTGCCAGCAGTTTAGGAAGACGGGGCAACACCGGGGAGCTGTTTTTT. Its translation is CASSLGRRGNTGELFF.

This clonotype was counted at least ten times. The rearrangement uses TRBV3-1 and TRBJ1-2; 11 bases agree with TRBD1. Trimming cost V 0 bases and J 5 bases; bases outside gene matches: 5. The germline gives CDR1 LGHDT, CDR2 YNNKEL (reference sequence). This CDR3 has 16 residues. Written as DNA, the CDR3 is TGTGCCAGCAGCCAAGATCTAGGGACAGGGGGATATGGCTACACCTTC. Its protein product is CASSQDLGTGGYGYTF.